Below, 15 T cell receptor beta chains from the same sample are listed, as sequenced in a study of PD-1 blockade in classical Hodgkin lymphoma. Every patient had relapsed following autologous stem cell transplantation, and cohorts differed in brentuximab vedotin exposure. Profiling relied on immunoSEQ multiplex PCR, and the TCRdb table lists in-frame clones only, not all of them. The sample holds tens of thousands of clones; around 81% are singletons and the top ten take around 20%. This specimen consisted of peripheral blood mononuclear cells (PBMCs), obtained before the second cycle of nivolumab. The receptor source for this set is a human donor with classical Hodgkin lymphoma.

The table lists this clone with a few counts. This chain links TRBV9 with TRBJ1-1; D is unclear. Germline CDR1 SGDLS, CDR2 YYNGEE. The V end lost 0 bases, the J end lost 0 bases, and 9 bases lay between the germline ends. This CDR3 comprises 15 residues. The CDR3 sequence: CASSVGGSVNTEAFF. As DNA, the CDR3 is TGTGCCAGCAGCGTAGGAGGGTCCGTGAACACTGAAGCTTTCTTT.

The count of this clone is one. V usage is TRBV7-2 and J usage is TRBJ2-3; 8 positions match TRBD2. This CDR3 spans 18 amino acids. With 1 base clipped from V and 0 bases from J, the junction kept 9 bases outside the gene matches. The germline V gene has CDR1 SGHTA and CDR2 FQGNSA. The CDR3 DNA follows: TGTGCCAGCAGCTTAGGTCGTTCTTCGGGGGGGAGCACAGATACGCAGTATTTT. It specifies CASSLGRSSGGSTDTQYF.

The chain is built from TRBV18 and TRBJ1-6; D gene uncertain. The CDR3 runs 16 residues. V was pared by 6 bases and J by 3 bases, with 15 bases between. Germline V gene sequence: CDR1 KGHSH, CDR2 LQKENI. The CDR3 is CASSRRRTDYNSPLHF. The CDR3 nucleotides are TGTGCCAGCTCCCGGAGACGGACCGACTATAATTCACCCCTCCACTTT.

V usage is TRBV29-1 and J usage is TRBJ1-2; 7 bases fit TRBD1. Germline CDR1 SQVTM, CDR2 ANQGSEA. There are 15 residues in the CDR3. The junction had 8 bases not matched to a gene; V was cut back by 4 bases and J by 0 bases. CDR3 loop: CSVGFVQGANYGYTF. The CDR3 nucleotides are TGCAGCGTTGGATTCGTCCAGGGGGCTAACTATGGCTACACCTTC.

The chain combines TRBV28 with TRBJ2-5; 8 bases fit TRBD2. Per germline, CDR1 MDHEN and CDR2 SYDVKM. With V trimmed by 7 bases and J by 5 bases, 9 bases remained unmatched. The CDR3 extends over 14 amino acids. The CDR3 DNA follows: TGTGCCAGCACCATCGGGGGGGGTCGGGAGACCCAGTACTTC. Residues: CASTIGGGRETQYF.

In its sample, this clone was seen once. The J gene is TRBJ2-7, the V gene TRBV9; D unresolved. CDR3 length: 13 amino acids. CDR1 and CDR2 from the germline V gene are SGDLS and YYNGEE. Trimming stripped 0 bases from V and 6 bases from J, with 10 bases between. In DNA, the CDR3 is TGTGCCAGCAGCGTAGCCCCCCACCGCGAGCAGTACTTC. This encodes CASSVAPHREQYF.

This chain joins TRBV30 and TRBJ1-5, with D possibly TRBD1 on 6 matching bases. Germline lookup yields CDR1 GTSNPN and CDR2 SVGIG (reference sequence). CDR3 size: 15 residues. Trimming took off 1 base at V and 4 bases at J, with 14 bases between the two ends. The CDR3 coding sequence is TGTGCCTGGAGTGACGGGACATCGCATAATCAGCCCCAGCATTTT. Protein: CAWSDGTSHNQPQHF.

V usage is TRBV10-3 and J usage is TRBJ2-1; TRBD2 agrees at 11 bases. Germline CDR1 ENHRY, CDR2 SYGVKD. With V trimmed by 4 bases and J by 5 bases, 4 bases remained unmatched. The CDR3 totals 15 residues. The CDR3, as DNA: TGTGCCATCAGTGCGGGACTAGCGGTAAACAATGAGCAGTTCTTC. Residues: CAISAGLAVNNEQFF.

This chain connects TRBV6-4 to TRBJ2-3; 7 bases map to TRBD1. Germline CDR1 MRHNA, CDR2 SNTAGT. This CDR3 is 14 amino acids long. V was pared by 5 bases and J by 2 bases, with 4 bases of the junction left unmatched. The CDR3 sequence: CASSPGQTTDTQYF. The CDR3 DNA follows: TGTGCCAGCAGTCCGGGACAGACCACAGATACGCAGTATTTT.

V usage is TRBV9 and J usage is TRBJ2-2; TRBD2 might be the D (6 bases). Germline V gene lookup returns CDR1 SGDLS and CDR2 YYNGEE. The V end lost 3 bases, the J end lost 2 bases, and 8 bases lay between the germline ends. The CDR3 loop spans 14 amino acids. CDR3 amino acids: CASSGDSNTGELFF. The CDR3 nucleotides are TGTGCCAGCAGCGGGGACTCAAACACCGGGGAGCTGTTTTTT.

The genes are TRBV5-1 and TRBJ1-2; D call uncertain. V shed 1 base and J shed 3 bases, with 10 bases lying between them. Germline V CDR1 and CDR2: SGHRS, YFSETQ. CDR3 length equals 14 residues. CDR3 protein: CASSLPGFDYGYTF. CDR3 in DNA: TGCGCCAGCAGCTTGCCGGGGTTTGACTATGGCTACACCTTC.

V usage is TRBV9 and J usage is TRBJ2-2; D is possibly TRBD1 (5 bases). V dropped 3 bases and J dropped 4 bases, with 7 bases sitting between them. The length of the CDR3 is 13 residues. Per the germline V gene, CDR1 is SGDLS and CDR2 is YYNGEE. The CDR3 here is CASSETATGELFF. Here the CDR3 DNA reads TGTGCCAGCAGCGAGACAGCCACCGGGGAGCTGTTTTTT.

This chain uses TRBV7-9 with TRBJ1-3; possible D gene TRBD1, 5 bases. Germline CDR1 SEHNR, CDR2 FQNEAQ (reference sequence). The CDR3 has 13 residues. V lost 3 bases and J lost 4, with 7 bases in between. CDR3: CASSFGAGNTIYF. DNA for the CDR3: TGTGCCAGCAGCTTCGGGGCGGGAAACACCATATATTTT.

V is TRBV28 and J is TRBJ2-7; a possible D gene is TRBD2 (6 bases). The CDR3 length is 15 residues. CDR1 is MDHEN, CDR2 SYDVKM, per germline. DNA of the CDR3: TGTGCTTCATTAGGGGAGGCCGGGGGTATCTACGAGCAGTACTTC. It yields the protein CASLGEAGGIYEQYF. The complete variable domain, with remaining parts taken from reference TRBV28 and TRBJ2-7, reads DVKVTQSSRYLVKRTGEKVFLECVQDMDHENMFWYRQDPGLGLRLIYFSYDVKMKEKGDIPEGYSVSREKKERFSLILESASTNQTSMYLCASLGEAGGIYEQYFGPGTRLTVT.

The chain recombines TRBV30 with TRBJ1-2; 8 nucleotides match TRBD1. The CDR3 is made up of 12 amino acids. Germline CDR1 and CDR2: GTSNPN and SVGIG (reference sequence). V shed 3 bases and J 7 bases; nucleotides not matched to a gene: 4. The CDR3 loop is CAWRWTGIGYTF. Written as DNA, the CDR3 is TGTGCCTGGAGATGGACAGGGATTGGCTACACCTTC.